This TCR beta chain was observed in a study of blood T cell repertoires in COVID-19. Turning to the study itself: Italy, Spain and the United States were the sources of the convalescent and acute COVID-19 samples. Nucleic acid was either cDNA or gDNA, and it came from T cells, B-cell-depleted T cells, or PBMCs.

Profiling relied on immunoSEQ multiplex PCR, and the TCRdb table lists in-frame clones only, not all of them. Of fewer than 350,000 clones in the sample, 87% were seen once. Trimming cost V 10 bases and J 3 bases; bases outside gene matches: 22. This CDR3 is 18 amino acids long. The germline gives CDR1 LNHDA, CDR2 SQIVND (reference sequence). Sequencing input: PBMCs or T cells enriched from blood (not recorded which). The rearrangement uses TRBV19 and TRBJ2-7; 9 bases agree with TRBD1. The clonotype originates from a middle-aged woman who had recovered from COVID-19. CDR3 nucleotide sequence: TGTGCCACCCTCCCCAAGGCGGGAACCGGGACAGGGATCTACGAGCAGTACTTC. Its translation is CATLPKAGTGTGIYEQYF.